These 22 T cell receptor beta chains originate from one sample sequenced in a study of blood T cell repertoires in COVID-19 (dated by TCRdb to 2019 to 2021). Library prep was done by the immunoSEQ multiplex PCR assay. TCRdb obtained this table from immuneACCESS and retained in-frame rearrangements with V and J assigned. These tables miss some clones; where compared with another copy, unresolved V genes account for less than half of the shortfall, and the remainder is unexplained. The sample yields 150,000 to 200,000 clones; roughly 80% were counted once. The leading ten clones occupy more than 4.5% of the sample. Sequencing was done on a sample of peripheral blood. The receptors stem from a young woman with acute or convalescent COVID-19.

Only one count was recorded for this clone. The V gene is TRBV7-8, the J gene TRBJ2-7; 8 positions match TRBD1. Germline values: CDR1 SGHVS, CDR2 FQNEAQ. The CDR3 extends over 16 amino acids. V dropped 4 bases and J dropped 5; count of bases not matched to a gene: 13. The CDR3 spells CASSSAQTRGLHEQYF. In DNA form, the CDR3 reads TGTGCCAGCAGCTCCGCGCAAACCAGGGGGCTTCACGAGCAGTACTTC.

J is TRBJ2-1 and V is TRBV6-2 or TRBV6-3; TRBD1 agrees at 7 bases. The germline gives CDR1 MNHEY, CDR2 SVGEGT. V lost 4 bases to trimming and J lost 6 bases; unmatched junction nucleotides: 9. CDR3 size: 15 residues. CDR3 in amino acids: CASSSLIGQANEQFF. In nucleotides, the CDR3 is TGTGCCAGCAGTTCCCTGATAGGACAGGCCAATGAGCAGTTCTTC.

This clone was picked up a small number of times. The genes are TRBV27 and TRBJ2-2, with 10 bases identical to TRBD2. CDR1 and CDR2 from the germline V gene are MNHEY and SMNVEV (reference sequence). The CDR3 extends over 19 amino acids. V was pared by 3 bases and J by 4 bases, with 14 bases of the junction left unmatched. The CDR3 protein is CASSFLFMLAGVGTGELFF. In DNA form, the CDR3 reads TGTGCCAGCAGTTTTTTGTTTATGCTAGCGGGAGTAGGCACCGGGGAGCTGTTTTTT.

This clone was counted only a few times. The V and J genes are TRBV28 and TRBJ1-5; 7 nucleotides match TRBD1. The junction had 8 bases not matched to a gene; V was cut back by 9 bases and J by 6 bases. Germline CDR1 and CDR2: MDHEN and SYDVKM. The CDR3 is 13 amino acids. The CDR3 sequence: CARPGQTFQPQHF. In nucleotides, the CDR3 is TGTGCCAGGCCGGGACAGACGTTTCAGCCCCAGCATTTT.

The CDR3 DNA reads TGTGCCAGCAGTGACCCAGGGTTCGGAAACACCATATATTTT. It specifies CASSDPGFGNTIYF. J is TRBJ1-3 and V is TRBV2; possibly TRBD1 for D (5 bases). The V gene's germline CDR1 is SNHLY and CDR2 FYNNEI. V dropped 3 bases and J dropped 4 bases, with 10 bases sitting between them. This CDR3 has 14 amino acids.

The chain couples TRBV9 to TRBJ2-1, with 10 bases lining up with TRBD2. From germline, CDR1 is SGDLS and CDR2 YYNGEE. The V segment lost 4 bases and the J segment 1 base; nucleotides outside the gene matches: 8. CDR3 length: 17 residues. Written as DNA, the CDR3 is TGTGCCAGCAGCCCCCGACTAGCGGGTACTTCCTACAATGAGCAGTTCTTC. This sequence encodes CASSPRLAGTSYNEQFF.

A few counts support this clone. The J gene is TRBJ1-3, the V gene TRBV19, with D maybe TRBD1 (6 bases). Germline V lookup: CDR1 LNHDA, CDR2 SQIVND (reference sequence). Between the trimmed V and J ends, which lost 5 bases and 0 bases, there was a span of 11 bases. This CDR3 has 15 residues. Here the CDR3 DNA reads TGTGCCAGTAGTTTGCCAGGGGTCTCTGGAAACACCATATATTTT. This gives the protein CASSLPGVSGNTIYF.

The chain joins TRBV28 to TRBJ2-1, with D tentatively TRBD1 (5 bases). Germline V gene lookup returns CDR1 MDHEN and CDR2 SYDVKM. The CDR3 extends over 15 amino acids. V lost 7 bases to trimming and J lost 5 bases, with 18 bases between them. CDR3 sequence: CASTPDSRAHNEQFF. The CDR3 nucleotides are TGTGCCAGCACCCCCGACAGTAGGGCACACAATGAGCAGTTCTTC.

V usage is TRBV7-9 and J usage is TRBJ2-3, with 9 bases matching TRBD2. Germline CDR1 and CDR2: SEHNR and FQNEAQ (reference sequence). The CDR3 runs to 15 residues. V was clipped by 3 bases and J by 1 base; unmatched bases: 2. CDR3 amino acids: CASSFLAGRTDTQYF. CDR3 coding DNA: TGTGCCAGCAGCTTCCTAGCGGGACGCACAGATACGCAGTATTTT.

The chain is built from TRBV6-2 or TRBV6-3 and TRBJ2-1, with 10 bases lining up with TRBD2. V was clipped by 1 base and J by 9 bases; unmatched bases: 9. Germline assignment: CDR1 MNHEY and CDR2 SVGEGT. The CDR3 has 16 residues. CDR3 coding DNA: TGTGCCAGCAGTTACTGGGCTAGCGGGAGTATTAGTGAGCAGTTCTTC. Protein product: CASSYWASGSISEQFF.

This sequence joins TRBV4-3 and TRBJ1-6; 7 bases fit TRBD1. CDR1 is LGHNA and CDR2 is YSLEER in the germline V gene. V shed 3 bases, J shed 12 bases, and the junction held 5 bases outside the gene matches. The CDR3 consists of 13 residues. CDR3 in amino acids: CASSHLTGEPLHF. The DNA for the CDR3 is TGCGCCAGCAGCCATCTCACAGGGGAACCCCTCCACTTT.

The CDR3 loop reads CASSLFGRGPSGNTIYF. The CDR3 nucleotides are TGTGCCAGCAGTTTATTCGGCAGGGGGCCATCTGGAAACACCATATATTTT. The rearrangement links TRBV28 to TRBJ1-3, with 8 positions matching TRBD1. With 1 base clipped from V and 1 base from J, the junction kept 6 bases outside the gene matches. Germline V CDR1 and CDR2: MDHEN, SYDVKM. The CDR3 totals 17 residues.

V and J are TRBV6-5 and TRBJ1-5; TRBD1 matches 10 bases. The CDR3 length is 15 residues. Trimming removed 6 bases from V and 7 bases from J; junction bases left unmatched: 9. The germline V gene encodes CDR1 MNHEY and CDR2 SVGAGI. The chain's CDR3 is CASSRDRGLRQPQHF. The CDR3 DNA reads as TGTGCCAGCAGCCGGGACAGGGGTTTGAGACAGCCCCAGCATTTT.

The chain employs TRBV3-1 (or the pseudogene TRBV3-2) and TRBJ1-5, with D possibly being TRBD1 (5 bases). Germline V gene data show CDR1 as LGHDT and CDR2 as YNNKEL (reference sequence). The CDR3 is 16 residues long. V dropped 0 bases and J dropped 0 bases, with 9 bases sitting between them. The CDR3 DNA is TGTGCCAGCAGCCAAGACCGGGGGATTAGCAATCAGCCCCAGCATTTT. Residues: CASSQDRGISNQPQHF.

The chain employs TRBV4-3 and TRBJ1-2; tentatively, D is TRBD1 (5 bases). V was cut by 0 bases and J by 3 bases, with 14 bases left in between. Germline lookup yields CDR1 LGHNA and CDR2 YSLEER. The CDR3 covers 16 residues. In DNA, the CDR3 is TGCGCCAGCAGCCAAGAAGGTCCAGGGAAGGACTATGGCTACACCTTC. Its protein is CASSQEGPGKDYGYTF.

The chain uses TRBV4-3 and TRBJ1-1; D ambiguous. CDR3 length: 13 residues. V was trimmed by 2 bases and J by 7 bases, leaving 11 bases between them. The germline V gene encodes CDR1 LGHNA and CDR2 YSLEER. Written as DNA, the CDR3 is TGCGCCAGCAGCCAAAGAAGTCAACTTGAAGCTTTCTTT. This gives the protein CASSQRSQLEAFF.

The V gene is TRBV6-5, the J gene TRBJ1-2, with TRBD1 matching over 10 bases. The CDR3 extends over 15 amino acids. V was pared by 6 bases and J by 1 base, with 5 bases of the junction left unmatched. CDR1 is MNHEY, CDR2 SVGAGI, per germline. The CDR3 region is CASSRGQGNNYGYTF. Here the CDR3 DNA reads TGTGCCAGCAGCCGGGGACAGGGGAATAACTATGGCTACACCTTC.

This clone was detected a few times. This chain connects TRBV6-2 or TRBV6-3 to TRBJ2-7; D perhaps matches TRBD2 (6 bases). V lost 5 bases and J 2 bases, leaving 13 bases between the germline ends. This CDR3 spans 14 amino acids. Germline V gene sequence: CDR1 MNHEY, CDR2 SVGEGT. The CDR3 DNA reads as TGTGCCAGCAGTCCGACGCGGGAACCCTACGAGCAGTACTTC. It specifies CASSPTREPYEQYF.

V usage is TRBV19 and J usage is TRBJ1-2; D is perhaps TRBD1 (6 bases). Germline V gene sequence: CDR1 LNHDA, CDR2 SQIVND (reference sequence). V was clipped by 5 bases and J by 12 bases, with 19 bases between them. The CDR3 runs 13 residues. The CDR3: CASSDTPDRGHTF. Written as DNA, the CDR3 is TGTGCCAGTAGTGACACCCCGGACAGAGGCCACACCTTC. Full variable domain (remainder filled in from reference TRBV19 and TRBJ1-2): DGGITQSPKYLFRKEGQNVTLSCEQNLNHDAMYWYRQDPGQGLRLIYYSQIVNDFQKGDIAEGYSVSREKKESFPLTVTSAQKNPTAFYLCASSDTPDRGHTFGSGTRLTVV.

This clone was detected only a few times. V usage is TRBV14 and J usage is TRBJ1-6; 9 nucleotides align to TRBD1. The germline gives CDR1 SGHDN, CDR2 FVKESK. This CDR3 has 13 amino acids. The ends lost 4 bases at V and 13 bases at J; junction bases unmatched: 5. The CDR3 region is CASSRTGVVPLHF. The CDR3, as DNA: TGTGCCAGCAGCCGGACAGGGGTGGTCCCCCTCCACTTT.

This clone was detected once. The genes are TRBV24-1 and TRBJ1-5; D remains ambiguous. The V gene's germline CDR1 is KGHDR and CDR2 SFDVKD. Trimming pared 9 bases from V and 1 base from J, leaving 12 bases between. The CDR3 totals 14 residues. The CDR3 region is CATAGEPSNQPQHF. CDR3 DNA: TGTGCCACCGCGGGCGAACCAAGCAATCAGCCCCAGCATTTT.

This clone was seen a few times. The J gene is TRBJ2-5, the V gene TRBV10-2, with 11 bases aligning to TRBD2. The CDR3 covers 13 residues. Germline-derived CDR1 and CDR2 are WSHSY and SAAADI. J was trimmed by 7 bases and V by 7 bases; bases with no gene match: 5. The CDR3 sequence: CASIAGGQVTQYF. The CDR3 DNA follows: TGCGCCAGCATAGCGGGGGGGCAGGTGACCCAGTACTTC.